This T cell receptor beta chain was profiled in a study of CD8+ T cells in alopecia areata. Study background: At a dose of 5 to 10 mg twice daily, oral tofacitinib was given to treated patients. Tofacitinib dosing lasted 6 to 18 months, which was then followed by 6 months off drug.

Sequencing used cDNA as its template, made by extracting RNA and reverse transcribing it. Some clones are missing from TCRdb's copy, which holds only in-frame ones; the method was immunoSEQ multiplex PCR. Of roughly 100,000 clones in the sample, about 40% were seen once. Indicated treatment: oral pan-JAK inhibitor, 5-10 mg twice daily. Both peripheral blood and punch biopsies of lesional scalp skin were obtained from patients who had alopecia areata. PBMCs provided sorted CD4+ and CD8+ T cells. V gave up 4 bases and J gave up 2 bases, with 8 bases separating them. Germline lookup yields CDR1 SQVTM and CDR2 ANQGSEA. This CDR3 has 12 amino acids.

Sequencing was performed on CD8+ T cells sorted from blood, taken at week 24, from a patient treated with tofacitinib. This receptor was obtained from a human donor with alopecia areata. The chain has TRBV29-1 and TRBJ1-2, with D maybe TRBD1 (6 bases). CDR3: CSVGQENYGYTF. CDR3 DNA sequence: TGCAGCGTTGGACAGGAGAACTATGGCTACACCTTC.